This TCR beta chain was identified during a study of blood T cell repertoires in COVID-19. Overall study: Italy, Spain and the United States were the sources of the convalescent and acute COVID-19 samples. Nucleic acid was either cDNA or gDNA, and it came from T cells, B-cell-depleted T cells, or PBMCs.

As handled by the study authors: Amplification of reference gene primers was used by the study to estimate nucleated cell counts. Assay used: immunoSEQ multiplex PCR; TCRdb lists only in-frame clones, some missing. V, J and clone size are those of that table, while D and trimming were read from the DNA. The sample carries 150,000 to 200,000 clones, approximately 83% recorded once. The CDR3 is 17 amino acids. Germline values: CDR1 SNHLY, CDR2 FYNNEI. The germline V and J ends were trimmed by 1 base and 1 base, with 14 bases remaining between them. The chain combines TRBV2 with TRBJ2-1; possibly TRBD1 for D (6 bases). The sample consisted of peripheral blood. The TCR sequence derives from a woman older than 75 with active or convalescent COVID-19. DNA of the CDR3: TGTGCCAGCAGTGAAGAAAGGGACATACTTTCCTACAATGAGCAGTTCTTC. This translates into CASSEERDILSYNEQFF.